The source of this TCR beta chain is a study of breast tumors, draining lymph nodes, adjacent tissues. Study results and caveats: The data were judged consistent with most tumor T cells coming from lymph node and expanding in tumor. Luminal-like breast cancer showed significantly greater tumor-nontumor repertoire similarity than basal-like breast cancer did. Compared with lymph nodes, tumors were less diverse; compared with nontumor tissue, more.

Germline CDR1 reads SGHAT; CDR2 reads FQNNGV. CDR3 length: 16 residues. V lost 2 bases and J 0 bases, leaving 8 bases between the germline ends. This clonotype has ten or more counts. Its antigen is still unknown. TCRdb analysed the multiplex PCR reads with MiXCR anew, one entry per CDR3 protein. Seen here are about 200,000 distinct CDR3 sequences, roughly a third observed once, and the top ten hold about 3.3%. Axillary draining lymph nodes of breast cancer patients supplied the node samples. Sequenced: axillary lymph node tissue. The receptor was isolated from a female donor with breast cancer. Some clones in this sample may be carry-over from other donors' samples. V is TRBV11-2 and J is TRBJ2-6; D not certain. CDR3 DNA: TGTGCCAGCAGCTTACTTCCGTCCTCTGGGGCCAACGTCCTGACTTTC. Translated: CASSLLPSSGANVLTF.